This TCR beta chain is drawn from a study of neurological immune-mediated disorders. This CDR3 is built from 11 residues. Germline assignment: CDR1 MNHNY and CDR2 SVGAGI (reference sequence). The V end lost 2 bases, the J end lost 6 bases, and 4 bases lay between the germline ends. Using its own MiXCR run on the 5' RACE reads, TCRdb lists one record per CDR3 protein. The sample includes about 59,000 distinct CDR3 sequences, 24% of them seen just once. Stated time point: technical triplicate 2. This clonotype came up many times. This chain connects TRBV6-6 to TRBJ1-1; D is unclear. This clonotype was obtained from a man aged 55 to 70 with HTLV-1-associated myelopathy (HAM/TSP). The material sequenced was PBMCs. The CDR3 loop reads CASSYRAEAFF. For the CDR3, the DNA is TGTGCCAGCAGTTACAGAGCTGAAGCTTTCTTT.